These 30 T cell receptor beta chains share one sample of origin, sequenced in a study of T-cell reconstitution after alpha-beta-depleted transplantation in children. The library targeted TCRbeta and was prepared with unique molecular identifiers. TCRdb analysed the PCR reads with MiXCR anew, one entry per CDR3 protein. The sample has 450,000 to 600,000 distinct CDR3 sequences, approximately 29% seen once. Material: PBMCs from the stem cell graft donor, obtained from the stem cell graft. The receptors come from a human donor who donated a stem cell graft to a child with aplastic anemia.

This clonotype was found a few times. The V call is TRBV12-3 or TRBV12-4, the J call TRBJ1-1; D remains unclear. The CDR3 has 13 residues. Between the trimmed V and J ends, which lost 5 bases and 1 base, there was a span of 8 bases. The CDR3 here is CASSRRENTEAFF. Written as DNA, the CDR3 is TGTGCCAGCAGTCGACGAGAGAACACTGAAGCTTTCTTT.

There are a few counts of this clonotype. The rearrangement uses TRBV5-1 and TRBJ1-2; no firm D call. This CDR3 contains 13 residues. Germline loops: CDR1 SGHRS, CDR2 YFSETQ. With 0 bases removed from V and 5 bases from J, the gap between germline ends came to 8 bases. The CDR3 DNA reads TGCGCCAGCAGCTTGGCCATAGCGTATGGCTACACCTTC. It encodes CASSLAIAYGYTF.

DNA of the CDR3: TGCAGTGCTAACACAGAAAGCCAAGAGACCCAGTACTTC. Its translation is CSANTESQETQYF. The chain has TRBV20-1 and TRBJ2-5; unclear D gene. Germline assignment: CDR1 DFQATT and CDR2 SNEGSKA (reference sequence). Trimming pared 4 bases from V and 1 base from J, leaving 10 bases between. The CDR3 extends over 13 amino acids.

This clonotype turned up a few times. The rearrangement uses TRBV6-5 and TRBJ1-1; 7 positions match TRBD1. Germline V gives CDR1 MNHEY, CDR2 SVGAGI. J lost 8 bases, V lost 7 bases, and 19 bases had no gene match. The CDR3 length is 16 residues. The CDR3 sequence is CASISFPGGLHVEAFF. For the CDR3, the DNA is TGTGCCAGCATTTCTTTCCCAGGGGGTTTACATGTCGAAGCTTTCTTT.

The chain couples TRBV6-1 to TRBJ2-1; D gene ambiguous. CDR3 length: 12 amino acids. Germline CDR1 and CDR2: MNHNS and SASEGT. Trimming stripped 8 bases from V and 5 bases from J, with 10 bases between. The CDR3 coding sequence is TGTGCCAGCGACGACTTCGACAATGAGCAGTTCTTC. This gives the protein CASDDFDNEQFF.

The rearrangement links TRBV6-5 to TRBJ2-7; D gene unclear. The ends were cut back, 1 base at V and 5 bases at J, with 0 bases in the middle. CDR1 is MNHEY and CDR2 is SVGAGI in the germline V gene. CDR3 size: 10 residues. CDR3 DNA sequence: TGTGCCAGCAGTTACTACGAGCAGTACGTC. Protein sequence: CASSYYEQYV.

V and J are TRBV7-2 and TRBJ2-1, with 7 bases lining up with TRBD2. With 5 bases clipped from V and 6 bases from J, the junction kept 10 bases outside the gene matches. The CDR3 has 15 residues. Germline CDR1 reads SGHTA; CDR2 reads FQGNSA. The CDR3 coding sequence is TGTGCCAGCAGCCCCGGGGGGTCGGTGGGCAATGAGCAGTTCTTC. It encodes CASSPGGSVGNEQFF.

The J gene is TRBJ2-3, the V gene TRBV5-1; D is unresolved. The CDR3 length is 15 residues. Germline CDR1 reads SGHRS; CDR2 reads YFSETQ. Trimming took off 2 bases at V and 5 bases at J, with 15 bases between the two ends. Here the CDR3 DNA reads TGCGCCAGCAGCTTCCGTCTCCGTGTCCAAGATACGCAGTATTTT. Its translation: CASSFRLRVQDTQYF.

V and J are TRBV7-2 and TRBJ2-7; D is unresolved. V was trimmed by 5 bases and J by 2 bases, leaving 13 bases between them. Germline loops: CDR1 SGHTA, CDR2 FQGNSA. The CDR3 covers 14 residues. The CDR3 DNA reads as TGTGCCAGCAGCACCTACAGCCCGCCCTACGAGCAGTACGTC. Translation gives CASSTYSPPYEQYV.

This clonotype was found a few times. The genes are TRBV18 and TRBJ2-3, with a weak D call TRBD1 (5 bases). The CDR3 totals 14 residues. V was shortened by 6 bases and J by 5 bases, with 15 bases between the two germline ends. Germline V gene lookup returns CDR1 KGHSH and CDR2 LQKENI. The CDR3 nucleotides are TGTGCCAGCTCGTCGCCCCAGGGAATAGATACGCAGTATTTT. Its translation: CASSSPQGIDTQYF.

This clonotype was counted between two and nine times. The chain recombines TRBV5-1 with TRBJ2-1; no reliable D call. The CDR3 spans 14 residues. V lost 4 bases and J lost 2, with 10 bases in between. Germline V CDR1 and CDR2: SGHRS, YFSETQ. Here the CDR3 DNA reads TGCGCCAGCAGCAGTCTAGAACCCTACAATGAGCAGTTCTTC. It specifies CASSSLEPYNEQFF.

The CDR3 reads CSASPIGGVNEQFF. As DNA, the CDR3 is TGCAGTGCTAGCCCGATCGGGGGGGTCAATGAGCAGTTCTTC. The chain employs TRBV20-1 and TRBJ2-1, with 8 bases identical to TRBD2. This CDR3 region has 14 residues. The germline CDR1 and CDR2 sequences are DFQATT and SNEGSKA (reference sequence). Losses at the gene ends were 3 bases for V and 6 bases for J; bases not matched to a gene: 7.

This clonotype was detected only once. CDR3 in amino acids: CSVVEGTGGPQHF. DNA of the CDR3: TGCAGCGTTGTGGAGGGGACTGGAGGGCCCCAGCATTTT. The chain links TRBV29-1 to TRBJ1-5, with D maybe TRBD1 (5 bases). The V gene's germline CDR1 is SQVTM and CDR2 ANQGSEA. The CDR3 covers 13 residues. V lost 4 bases to trimming and J lost 9 bases, with 16 bases between them.

The CDR3 nucleotides are TGTGCCAGCAGCGTAACTAGCGGGAGGGGCACAGATACGCAGTATTTT. The encoded protein is CASSVTSGRGTDTQYF. J is TRBJ2-3 and V is TRBV9; 13 bases line up with TRBD2. The CDR3 has 16 residues. Germline-derived CDR1 and CDR2 are SGDLS and YYNGEE. V dropped 1 base and J dropped 1; count of bases not matched to a gene: 0.

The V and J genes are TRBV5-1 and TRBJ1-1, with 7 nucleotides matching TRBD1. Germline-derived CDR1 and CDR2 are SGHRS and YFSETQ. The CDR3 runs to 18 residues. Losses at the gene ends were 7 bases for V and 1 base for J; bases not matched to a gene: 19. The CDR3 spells CASRVESYVRDRNTEAFF. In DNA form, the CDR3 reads TGCGCCAGCCGGGTCGAGAGCTATGTGAGGGACAGGAACACTGAAGCTTTCTTT.

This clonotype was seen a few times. This chain's CDR3 is CASSQVGDLLRGTEAFF. CDR3 in DNA: TGTGCCAGCAGCCAAGTAGGGGACCTACTGCGCGGGACTGAAGCTTTCTTT. The chain recombines TRBV14 with TRBJ1-1; D might be TRBD1 (5 bases). Germline loops: CDR1 SGHDN, CDR2 FVKESK. The ends were cut back, 1 base at V and 5 bases at J, with 20 bases in the middle. This CDR3 is 17 amino acids long. Looking up the rest from reference TRBV14 and TRBJ1-1 gives the full variable domain: EAGVTQFPSHSVIEKGQTVTLRCDPISGHDNLYWYRRVMGKEIKFLLHFVKESKQDESGMPNNRFLAERTGGTYSTLKVQPAELEDSGVYFCASSQVGDLLRGTEAFFGQGTRLTVV.

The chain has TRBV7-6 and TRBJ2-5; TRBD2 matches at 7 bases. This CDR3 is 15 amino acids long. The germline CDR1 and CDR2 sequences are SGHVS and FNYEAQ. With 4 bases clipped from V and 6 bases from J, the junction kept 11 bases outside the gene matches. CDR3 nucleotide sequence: TGTGCCAGCAGCTCACCCGGGACTAACCCCAAGACCCAGTACTTC. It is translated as CASSSPGTNPKTQYF.

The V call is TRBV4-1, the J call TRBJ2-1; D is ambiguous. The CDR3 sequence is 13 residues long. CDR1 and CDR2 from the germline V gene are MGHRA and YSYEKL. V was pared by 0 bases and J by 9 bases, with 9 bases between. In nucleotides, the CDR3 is TGCGCCAGCAGCCAAGATCCATTCGGTGAGCAGTTCTTC. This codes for CASSQDPFGEQFF.

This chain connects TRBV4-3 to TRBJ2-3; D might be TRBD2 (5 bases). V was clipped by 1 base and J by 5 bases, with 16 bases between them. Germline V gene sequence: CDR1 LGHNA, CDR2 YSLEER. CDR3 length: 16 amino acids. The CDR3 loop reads CASSQATGLVGDTQYF. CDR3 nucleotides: TGCGCCAGCAGCCAAGCGACCGGACTGGTGGGAGATACGCAGTATTTT.

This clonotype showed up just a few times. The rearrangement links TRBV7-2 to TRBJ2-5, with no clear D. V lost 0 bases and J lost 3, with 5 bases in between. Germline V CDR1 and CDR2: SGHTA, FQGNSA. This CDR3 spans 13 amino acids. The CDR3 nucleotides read TGTGCCAGCAGCTTAGCTCGAGAAGAGACCCAGTACTTC. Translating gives CASSLAREETQYF.

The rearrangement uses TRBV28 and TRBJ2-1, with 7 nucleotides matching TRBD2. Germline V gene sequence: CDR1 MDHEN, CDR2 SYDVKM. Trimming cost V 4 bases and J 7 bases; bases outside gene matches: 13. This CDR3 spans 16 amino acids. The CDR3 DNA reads TGTGCCAGCAGTTCTCCGACTAGCTCGGGTTTGAATGAGCAGTTCTTC. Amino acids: CASSSPTSSGLNEQFF.

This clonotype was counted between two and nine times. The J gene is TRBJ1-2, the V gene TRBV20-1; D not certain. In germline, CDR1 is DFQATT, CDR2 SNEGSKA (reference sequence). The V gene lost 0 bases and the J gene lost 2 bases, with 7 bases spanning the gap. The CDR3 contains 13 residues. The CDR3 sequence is CSAREGGNYGYTF. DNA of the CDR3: TGCAGTGCTAGAGAGGGTGGGAACTATGGCTACACCTTC.

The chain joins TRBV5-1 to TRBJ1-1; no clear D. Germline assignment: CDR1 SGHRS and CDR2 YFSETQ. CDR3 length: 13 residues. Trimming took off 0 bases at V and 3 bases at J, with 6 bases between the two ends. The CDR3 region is CASSLVVDTEAFF. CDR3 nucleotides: TGCGCCAGCAGCTTGGTAGTGGACACTGAAGCTTTCTTT.

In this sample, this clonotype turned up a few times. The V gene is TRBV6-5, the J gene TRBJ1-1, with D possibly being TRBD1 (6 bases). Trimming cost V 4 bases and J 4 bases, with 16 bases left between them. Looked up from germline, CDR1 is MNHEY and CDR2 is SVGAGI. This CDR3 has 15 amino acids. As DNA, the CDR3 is TGTGCCAGCAGTTCAGAACAGGGAAAGGGCACTGAAGCTTTCTTT. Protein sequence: CASSSEQGKGTEAFF.

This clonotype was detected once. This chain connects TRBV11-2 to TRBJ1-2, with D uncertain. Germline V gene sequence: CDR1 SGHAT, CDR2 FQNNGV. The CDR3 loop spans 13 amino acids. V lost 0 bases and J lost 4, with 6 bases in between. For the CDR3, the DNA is TGTGCCAGCAGCTTAGAAACCCTCTATGGCTACACCTTC. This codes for CASSLETLYGYTF.

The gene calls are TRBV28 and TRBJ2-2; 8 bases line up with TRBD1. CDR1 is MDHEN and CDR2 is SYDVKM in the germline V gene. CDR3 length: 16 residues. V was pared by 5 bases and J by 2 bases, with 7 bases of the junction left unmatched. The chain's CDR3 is CASSPRDRRNTGELFF. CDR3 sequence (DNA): TGTGCCAGCAGTCCTCGGGACAGGAGAAACACCGGGGAGCTGTTTTTT.

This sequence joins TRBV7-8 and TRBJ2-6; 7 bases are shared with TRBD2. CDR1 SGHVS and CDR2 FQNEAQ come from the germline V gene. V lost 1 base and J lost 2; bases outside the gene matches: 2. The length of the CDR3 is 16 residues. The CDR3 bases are TGTGCCAGCAGCTTAGGGGGGGGTCCTGGGGCCAACGTCCTGACTTTC. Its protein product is CASSLGGGPGANVLTF.

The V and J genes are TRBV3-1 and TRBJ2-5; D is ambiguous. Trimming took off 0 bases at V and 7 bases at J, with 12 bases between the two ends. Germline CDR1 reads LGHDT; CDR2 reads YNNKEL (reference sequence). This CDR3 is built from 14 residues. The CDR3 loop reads CASSQDVNDVTQYF. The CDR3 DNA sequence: TGTGCCAGCAGCCAAGATGTGAACGACGTGACCCAGTACTTC.

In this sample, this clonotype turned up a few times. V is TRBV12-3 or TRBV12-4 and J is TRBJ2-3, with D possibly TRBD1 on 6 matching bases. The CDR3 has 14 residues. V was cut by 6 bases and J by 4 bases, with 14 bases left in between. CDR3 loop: CASRRAGAADTQYF. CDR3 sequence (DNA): TGTGCCAGCAGGCGCGCAGGGGCGGCAGATACGCAGTATTTT.

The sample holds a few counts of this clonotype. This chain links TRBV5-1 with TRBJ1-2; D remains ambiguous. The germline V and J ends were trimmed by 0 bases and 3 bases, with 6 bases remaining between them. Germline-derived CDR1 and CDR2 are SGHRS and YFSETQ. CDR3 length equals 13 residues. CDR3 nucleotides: TGCGCCAGCAGCTTGGAAGAGTACTATGGCTACACCTTC. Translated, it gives CASSLEEYYGYTF.